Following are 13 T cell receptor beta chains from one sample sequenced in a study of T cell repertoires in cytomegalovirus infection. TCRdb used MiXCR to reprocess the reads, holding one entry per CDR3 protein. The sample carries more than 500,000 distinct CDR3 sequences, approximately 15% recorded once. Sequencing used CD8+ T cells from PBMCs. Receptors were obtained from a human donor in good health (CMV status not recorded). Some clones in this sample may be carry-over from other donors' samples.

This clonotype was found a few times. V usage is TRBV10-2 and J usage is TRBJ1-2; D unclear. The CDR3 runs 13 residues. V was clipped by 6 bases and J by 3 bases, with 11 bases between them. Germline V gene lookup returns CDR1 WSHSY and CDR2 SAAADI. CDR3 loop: CASSPEKDYGYTF. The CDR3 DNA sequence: TGCGCCAGCAGCCCTGAAAAGGACTATGGCTACACCTTC.

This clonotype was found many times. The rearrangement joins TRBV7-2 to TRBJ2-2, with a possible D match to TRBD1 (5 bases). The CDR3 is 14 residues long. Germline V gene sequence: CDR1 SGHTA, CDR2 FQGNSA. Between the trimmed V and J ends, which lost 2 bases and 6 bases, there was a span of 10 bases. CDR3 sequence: CASSLWKGAGELFF. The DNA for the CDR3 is TGTGCCAGCAGCTTATGGAAAGGGGCCGGGGAGCTGTTTTTT. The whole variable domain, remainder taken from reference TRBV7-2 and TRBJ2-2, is GAGVSQSPSNKVTEKGKDVELRCDPISGHTALYWYRQSLGQGLEFLIYFQGNSAPDKSGLPSDRFSAERTGGSVSTLTIQRTQQEDSAVYLCASSLWKGAGELFFGEGSRLTVL.

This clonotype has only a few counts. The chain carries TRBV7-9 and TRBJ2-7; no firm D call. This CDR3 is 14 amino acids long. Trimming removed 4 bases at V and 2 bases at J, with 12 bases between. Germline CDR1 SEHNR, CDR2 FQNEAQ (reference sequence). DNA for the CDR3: TGTGCCAGCAGCTCCCCGACTCACCCCTACGAGCAGTACTTC. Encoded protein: CASSSPTHPYEQYF. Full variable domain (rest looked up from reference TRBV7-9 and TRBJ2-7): DTGVSQNPRHKITKRGQNVTFRCDPISEHNRLYWYRQTLGQGPEFLTYFQNEAQLEKSRLLSDRFSAERPKGSFSTLEIQRTEQGDSAMYLCASSSPTHPYEQYFGPGTRLTVT.

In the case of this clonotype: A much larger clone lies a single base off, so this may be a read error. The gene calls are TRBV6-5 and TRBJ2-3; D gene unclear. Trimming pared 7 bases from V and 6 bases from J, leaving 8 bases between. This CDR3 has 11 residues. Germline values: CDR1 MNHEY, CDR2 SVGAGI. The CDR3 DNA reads TGTGCCAGCACCCCGAAGGATACGCAGTATTTT. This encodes CASTPKDTQYF.

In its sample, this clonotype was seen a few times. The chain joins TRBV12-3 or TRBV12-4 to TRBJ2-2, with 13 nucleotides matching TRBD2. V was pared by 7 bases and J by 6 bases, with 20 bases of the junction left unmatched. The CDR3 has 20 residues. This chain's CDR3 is CASNLGWAKGLAGDPGELFF. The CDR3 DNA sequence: TGTGCCAGCAACCTTGGGTGGGCGAAAGGACTAGCGGGAGACCCCGGGGAGCTGTTTTTT.

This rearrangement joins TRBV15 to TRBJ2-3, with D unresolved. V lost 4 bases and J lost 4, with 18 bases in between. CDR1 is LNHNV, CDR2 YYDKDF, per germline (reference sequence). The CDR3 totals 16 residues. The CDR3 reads CATSTRSLGDPDTQYF. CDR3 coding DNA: TGTGCCACCAGCACTAGAAGCCTCGGCGACCCAGATACGCAGTATTTT. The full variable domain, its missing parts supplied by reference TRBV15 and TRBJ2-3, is DAMVIQNPRYQVTQFGKPVTLSCSQTLNHNVMYWYQQKSSQAPKLLFHYYDKDFNNEADTPDNFQSRRPNTSFCFLDIRSPGLGDTAMYLCATSTRSLGDPDTQYFGPGTRLTVL.

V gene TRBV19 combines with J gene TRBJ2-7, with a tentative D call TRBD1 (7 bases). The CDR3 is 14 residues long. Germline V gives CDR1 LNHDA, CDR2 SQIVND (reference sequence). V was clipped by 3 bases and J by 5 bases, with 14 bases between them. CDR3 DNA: TGTGCCAGTAGTATCGCAGGGGGGAGGAACGAGCAGTACTTC. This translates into CASSIAGGRNEQYF.

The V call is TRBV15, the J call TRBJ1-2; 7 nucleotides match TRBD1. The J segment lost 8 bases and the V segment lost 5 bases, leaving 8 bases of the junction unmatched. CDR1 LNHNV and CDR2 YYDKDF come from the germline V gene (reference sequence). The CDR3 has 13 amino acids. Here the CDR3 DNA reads TGTGCCACCAGCCGACAGGGTTCTATGGGCTACACCTTC. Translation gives CATSRQGSMGYTF.

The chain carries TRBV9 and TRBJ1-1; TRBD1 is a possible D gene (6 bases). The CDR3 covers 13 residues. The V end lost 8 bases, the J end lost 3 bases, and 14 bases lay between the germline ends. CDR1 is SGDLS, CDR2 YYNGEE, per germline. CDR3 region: CASGEGGYTEAFF. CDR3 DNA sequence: TGTGCCAGTGGGGAGGGGGGCTACACTGAAGCTTTCTTT.

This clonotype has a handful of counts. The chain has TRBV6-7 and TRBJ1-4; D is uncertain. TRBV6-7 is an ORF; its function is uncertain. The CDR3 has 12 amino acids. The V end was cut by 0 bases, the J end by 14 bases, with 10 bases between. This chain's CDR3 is CASSYSWDGLFF. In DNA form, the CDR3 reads TGTGCCAGCAGTTACTCGTGGGATGGGCTGTTTTTT.

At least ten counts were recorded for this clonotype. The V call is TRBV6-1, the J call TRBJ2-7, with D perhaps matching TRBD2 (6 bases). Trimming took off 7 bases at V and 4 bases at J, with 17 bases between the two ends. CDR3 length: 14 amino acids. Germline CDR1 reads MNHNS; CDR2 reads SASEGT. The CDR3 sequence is CASTTAAGSYEQYF. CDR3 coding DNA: TGTGCCAGCACCACCGCGGCGGGATCTTACGAGCAGTACTTC.

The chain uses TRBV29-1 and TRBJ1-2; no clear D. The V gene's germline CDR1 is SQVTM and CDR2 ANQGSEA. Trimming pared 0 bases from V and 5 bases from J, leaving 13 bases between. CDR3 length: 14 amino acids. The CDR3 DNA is TGCAGCGTTGAAGACCACGGATCGGGTTATGGCTACACCTTC. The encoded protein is CSVEDHGSGYGYTF.

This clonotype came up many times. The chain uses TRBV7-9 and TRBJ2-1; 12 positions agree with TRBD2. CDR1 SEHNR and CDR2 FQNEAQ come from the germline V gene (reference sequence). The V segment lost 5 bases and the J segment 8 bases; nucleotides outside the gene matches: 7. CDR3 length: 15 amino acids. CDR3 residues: CASSPTSSGRDEQFF. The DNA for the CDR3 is TGTGCCAGCAGCCCAACCTCTAGCGGGAGGGATGAGCAGTTCTTC.